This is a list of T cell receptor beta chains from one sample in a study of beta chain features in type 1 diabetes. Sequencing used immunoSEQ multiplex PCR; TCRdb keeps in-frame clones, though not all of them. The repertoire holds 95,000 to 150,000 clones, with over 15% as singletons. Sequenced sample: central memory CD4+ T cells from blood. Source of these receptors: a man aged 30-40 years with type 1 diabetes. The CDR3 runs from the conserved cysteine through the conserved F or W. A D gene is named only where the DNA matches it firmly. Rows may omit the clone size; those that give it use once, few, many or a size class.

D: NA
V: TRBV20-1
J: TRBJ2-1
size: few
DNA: TGCAGTGCCCCCCTGGTAAGCGAGCAGTTCTTC
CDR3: CSAPLVSEQFF

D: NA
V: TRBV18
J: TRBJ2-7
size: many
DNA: TGTGCCAGCTCACCCCCGGGCGCATCCTACGAGCAGTACTTC
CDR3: CASSPPGASYEQYF

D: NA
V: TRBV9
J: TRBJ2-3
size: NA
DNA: TGTGCCAGCAGCGTAGCCCAGCGCACAGATACGCAGTATTTT
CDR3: CASSVAQRTDTQYF

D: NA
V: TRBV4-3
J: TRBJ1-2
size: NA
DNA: TGCGCCAGCAGCCATGCTCGGTTGGGGAACTATGGCTACACCTTC
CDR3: CASSHARLGNYGYTF

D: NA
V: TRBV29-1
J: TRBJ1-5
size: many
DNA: TGCAGCGTCTCAGAGGGTGTTTTGAGCAATCAGCCCCAGCATTTT
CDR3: CSVSEGVLSNQPQHF

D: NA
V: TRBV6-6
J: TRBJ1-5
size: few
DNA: TGTGCCAGCAGGCTAGACAGCGCAAATCAGCCCCAGCATTTT
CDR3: CASRLDSANQPQHF

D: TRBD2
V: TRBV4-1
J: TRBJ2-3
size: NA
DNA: TGCGCCAGCAGCCAGGACCAGGGACTAGGCACAGATACGCAGTATTTT
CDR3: CASSQDQGLGTDTQYF

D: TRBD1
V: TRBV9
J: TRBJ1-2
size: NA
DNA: TGTGCCAGCAGCGTAGGAGGACAGGGGGCTGATTTGGGTGGCTACACCTTC
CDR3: CASSVGGQGADLGGYTF

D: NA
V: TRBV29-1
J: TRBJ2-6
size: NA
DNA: TGCAGCGTTGTAGGTGCTGGGGCCAACGTCCTGACTTTC
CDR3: CSVVGAGANVLTF

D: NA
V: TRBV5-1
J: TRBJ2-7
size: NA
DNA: TGCGCCAGCAGCTTGGACCGCGAGGCGAGCGAGCAGTACTTC
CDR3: CASSLDREASEQYF

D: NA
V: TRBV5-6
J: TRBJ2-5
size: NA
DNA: TGTGCCAGCAGCTTGCTAACCGAAGAGACCCAGTACTTC
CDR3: CASSLLTEETQYF

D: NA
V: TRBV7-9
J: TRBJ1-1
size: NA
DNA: TGTGCCAGCAGCTCATTTATACTGAACACTGAAGCTTTCTTT
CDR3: CASSSFILNTEAFF

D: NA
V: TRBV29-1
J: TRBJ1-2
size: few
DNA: TGCAGCGTTCTGGCAGGGGATCGCTACACCTTC
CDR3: CSVLAGDRYTF

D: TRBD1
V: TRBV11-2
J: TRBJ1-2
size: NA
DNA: TGTGCCAGCAGCTTAAGCCCAGGGGGCGATGGCTACACCTTC
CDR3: CASSLSPGGDGYTF

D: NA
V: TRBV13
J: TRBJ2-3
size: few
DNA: TGTGCCAGCAGTCCCCCGGGGGGCCGGACGCAGTATTTT
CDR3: CASSPPGGRTQYF

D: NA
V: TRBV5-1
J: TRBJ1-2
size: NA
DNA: TGCGCCAGCAGCTTTGGGTCCGTGGACTATGGCTACACCTTC
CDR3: CASSFGSVDYGYTF

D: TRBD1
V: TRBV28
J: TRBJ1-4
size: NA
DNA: TGTGCCAGCAGCACGGACAGGGGCGGTGAAAAACTGTTTTTT
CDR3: CASSTDRGGEKLFF

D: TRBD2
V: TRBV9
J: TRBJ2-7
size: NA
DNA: TGTGCCAGCAGCGTAGGGGAGGGACGATACGAGCAGTACTTC
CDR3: CASSVGEGRYEQYF

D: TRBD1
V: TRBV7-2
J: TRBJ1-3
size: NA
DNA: TGTGCCAGCCAACAGGGGGCTTCTGGAAACACCATATATTTT
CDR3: CASQQGASGNTIYF

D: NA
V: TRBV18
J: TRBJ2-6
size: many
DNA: TGTGCCAGCACGCCCTATGAGACAGCGTCTGGGGCCAACGTCCTGACTTTC
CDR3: CASTPYETASGANVLTF

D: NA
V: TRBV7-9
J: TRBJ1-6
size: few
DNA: TGTGCCAGCAGCTTAGCGCATAATTCACCCCTCCACTTT
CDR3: CASSLAHNSPLHF

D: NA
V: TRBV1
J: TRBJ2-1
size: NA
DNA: TGCACCAGCAGCCAAGGGACTAGCGGGGGCCATGAGCAGTTCTTC
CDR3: CTSSQGTSGGHEQFF

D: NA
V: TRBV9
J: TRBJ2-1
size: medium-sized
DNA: TGTGCCAGCAGCGAAAACAGCTACAATGAGCAGTTCTTC
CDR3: CASSENSYNEQFF

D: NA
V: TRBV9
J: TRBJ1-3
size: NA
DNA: TGTGCCAGCAGCGTAGTCGACCTGGACACCATATATTTT
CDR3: CASSVVDLDTIYF

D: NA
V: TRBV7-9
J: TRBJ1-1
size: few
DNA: TGTGCCAGCAGCTTAGCATCGCTAGTGAACACTGAAGCTTTCTTT
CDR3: CASSLASLVNTEAFF

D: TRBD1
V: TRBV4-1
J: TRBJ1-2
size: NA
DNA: TGCGCCAGCAGCCAAATAATTCCCCGGGACAGGTCTAACTATGGCTACACCTTC
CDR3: CASSQIIPRDRSNYGYTF

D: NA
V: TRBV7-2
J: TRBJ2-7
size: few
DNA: TGTGCCAGCAGCTTAGTGCACTCCTACGAGCAGTACTTC
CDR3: CASSLVHSYEQYF

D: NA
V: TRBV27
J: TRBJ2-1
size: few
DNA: TGTGCCAGCAGGGGTTGGCAGGGGCTCGGGAATGAGCAGTTCTTC
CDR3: CASRGWQGLGNEQFF

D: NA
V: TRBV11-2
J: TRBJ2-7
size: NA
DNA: TGTGCCAGCAGCTTAGAATTTAGCGGAGGGGAGCAGTACTTC
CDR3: CASSLEFSGGEQYF

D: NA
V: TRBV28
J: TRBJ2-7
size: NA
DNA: TGTGCCAGCAGTTTACCTCAGGGCAGCGACAGCTCCTACGAGCAGTACTTC
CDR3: CASSLPQGSDSSYEQYF

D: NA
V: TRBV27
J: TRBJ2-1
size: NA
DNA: TGTGCCAGTTTCAACAGATACAATGAGCAGTTCTTC
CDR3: CASFNRYNEQFF

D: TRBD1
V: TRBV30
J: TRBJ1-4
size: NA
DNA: TGTGCCTGGAGGGCGACAGGGGGATATGAAAAACTGTTTTTT
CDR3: CAWRATGGYEKLFF

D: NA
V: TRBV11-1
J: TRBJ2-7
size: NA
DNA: TGTGCCAGCAGCTTAGGGCGCCTTGAGAGATACGAGCAGTACTTC
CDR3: CASSLGRLERYEQYF

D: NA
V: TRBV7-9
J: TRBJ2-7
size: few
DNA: TGTGCCAGCAGCTTAGAATACGAGCAGTACTTC
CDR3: CASSLEYEQYF

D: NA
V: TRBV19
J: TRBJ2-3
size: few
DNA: TGTGCCAGTAGTCCGCTACTCCCTCTCAGAGGCCTAGATACGCAGTATTTT
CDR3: CASSPLLPLRGLDTQYF

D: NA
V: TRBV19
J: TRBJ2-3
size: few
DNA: TGTGCCAGTAGTATAGACTCCACTACTGGGTCCTTCACAGATACGCAGTATTTT
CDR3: CASSIDSTTGSFTDTQYF

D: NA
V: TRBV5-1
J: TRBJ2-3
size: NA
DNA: TGCGCCAGCAGCTTGGCTAGACCCGCAGATACGCAGTATTTT
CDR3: CASSLARPADTQYF

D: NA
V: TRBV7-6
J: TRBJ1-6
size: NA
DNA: TGTGCCAGCAGCTTAGCGGCCGGGAATAATTCACCCCTCCACTTT
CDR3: CASSLAAGNNSPLHF

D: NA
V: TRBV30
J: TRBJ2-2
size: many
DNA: TGTGCCTGGAGTTCCCGAGCGGGGGAGCTGTTTTTT
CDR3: CAWSSRAGELFF

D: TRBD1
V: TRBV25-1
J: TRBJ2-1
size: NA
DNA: TGTGCCAGCAGCCTGGGACAGGGCAACAATGAGCAGTTCTTC
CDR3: CASSLGQGNNEQFF

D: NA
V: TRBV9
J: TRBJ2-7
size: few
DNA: TGTGCCAGCAGCGAGGGTGCGGACAGATACTACGAGCAGTACTTC
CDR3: CASSEGADRYYEQYF

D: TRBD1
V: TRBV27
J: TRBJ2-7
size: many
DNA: TGTGCCAGCAGTTCTTACAGGGGGGAGCAGTACTTC
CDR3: CASSSYRGEQYF

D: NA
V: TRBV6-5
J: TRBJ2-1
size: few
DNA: TGTGCCAGCAAAACCCACAATGAGCAGTTCTTC
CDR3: CASKTHNEQFF

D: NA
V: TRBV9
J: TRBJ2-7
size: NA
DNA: TGTGCCAGCAGCGTAGCTCGGCTAGCGAGTTCCTACGAGCAGTACTTC
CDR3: CASSVARLASSYEQYF

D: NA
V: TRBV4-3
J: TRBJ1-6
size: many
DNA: TGCGCCAGCAGCCAAGTCCGTGGGGTACCCGTTTCAACCCTCCACTTT
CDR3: CASSQVRGVPVSTLHF

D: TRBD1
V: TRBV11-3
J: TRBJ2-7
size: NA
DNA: TGTGCCAGCAGCCCCCGAGGACAGGGGATCTCCTACGAGCAGTACTTC
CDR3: CASSPRGQGISYEQYF

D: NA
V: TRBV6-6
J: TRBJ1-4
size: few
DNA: TGTGCCAGCGGTAGTGGAGGGGAGAATGAAAAACTGTTTTTT
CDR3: CASGSGGENEKLFF

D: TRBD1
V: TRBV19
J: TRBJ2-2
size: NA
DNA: TGTGCCAGTAATACCGGGACAGCGAACACCGGGGAGCTGTTTTTT
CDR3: CASNTGTANTGELFF

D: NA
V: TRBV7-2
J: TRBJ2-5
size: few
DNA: TGTGCCAGCAGCTTAGCGCGGGGCATAGAGACCCAGTACTTC
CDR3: CASSLARGIETQYF

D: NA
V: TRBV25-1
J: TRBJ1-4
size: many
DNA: TGTGCCAGCACCGGACGGATGAATGAAAAACTGTTTTTT
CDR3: CASTGRMNEKLFF

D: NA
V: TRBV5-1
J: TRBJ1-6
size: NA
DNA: TGCGCCAGCAGCGAAAGCTCCTATAATTCACCCCTCCACTTT
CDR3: CASSESSYNSPLHF

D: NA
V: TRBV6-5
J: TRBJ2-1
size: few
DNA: TGTGCCAGCAGTGAGGGACTGTACAATGAGCAGTTCTTC
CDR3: CASSEGLYNEQFF

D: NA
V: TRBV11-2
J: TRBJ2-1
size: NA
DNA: TGTGCCAGCAGCTTGCAGGGCTACAATGAGCAGTTCTTC
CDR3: CASSLQGYNEQFF

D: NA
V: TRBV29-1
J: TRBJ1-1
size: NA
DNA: TGCAGCGTTGATCGGGGGGACACTGAAGCTTTCTTT
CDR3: CSVDRGDTEAFF